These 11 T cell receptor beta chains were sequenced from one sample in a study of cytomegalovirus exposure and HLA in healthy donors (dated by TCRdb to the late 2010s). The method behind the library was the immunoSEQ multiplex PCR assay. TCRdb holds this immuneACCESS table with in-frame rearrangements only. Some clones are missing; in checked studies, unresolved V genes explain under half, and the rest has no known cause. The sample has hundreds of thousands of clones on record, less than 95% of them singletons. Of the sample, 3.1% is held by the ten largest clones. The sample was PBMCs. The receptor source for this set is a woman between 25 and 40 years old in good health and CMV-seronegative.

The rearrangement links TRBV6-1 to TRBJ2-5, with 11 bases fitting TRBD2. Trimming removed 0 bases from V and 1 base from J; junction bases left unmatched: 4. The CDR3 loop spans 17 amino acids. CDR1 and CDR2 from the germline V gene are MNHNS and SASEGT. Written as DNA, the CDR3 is TGTGCCAGCAGTGAAGCGCGGACTAGCGGGTTCCAAGAGACCCAGTACTTC. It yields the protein CASSEARTSGFQETQYF.

The CDR3 spells CASSPRPIQGIEKLFF. Written as DNA, the CDR3 is TGCGCCAGCAGCCCTCGGCCGATACAGGGCATCGAAAAACTGTTTTTT. V and J are TRBV4-3 and TRBJ1-4, with D perhaps TRBD1 (6 bases). This CDR3 is built from 16 residues. CDR1 is LGHNA and CDR2 is YSLEER in the germline V gene. Trimming took 4 bases from V and 8 from J, leaving 20 bases between them.

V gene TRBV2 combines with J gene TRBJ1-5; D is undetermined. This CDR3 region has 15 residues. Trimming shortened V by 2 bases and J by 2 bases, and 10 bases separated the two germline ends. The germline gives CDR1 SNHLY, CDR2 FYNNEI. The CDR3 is CASSERSRGNQPQHF. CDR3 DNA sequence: TGTGCCAGCAGTGAAAGATCGCGGGGCAATCAGCCCCAGCATTTT. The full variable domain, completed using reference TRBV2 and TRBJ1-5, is EPEVTQTPSHQVTQMGQEVILRCVPISNHLYFYWYRQILGQKVEFLVSFYNNEISEKSEIFDDQFSVERPDGSNFTLKIRSTKLEDSAMYFCASSERSRGNQPQHFGDGTRLSIL.

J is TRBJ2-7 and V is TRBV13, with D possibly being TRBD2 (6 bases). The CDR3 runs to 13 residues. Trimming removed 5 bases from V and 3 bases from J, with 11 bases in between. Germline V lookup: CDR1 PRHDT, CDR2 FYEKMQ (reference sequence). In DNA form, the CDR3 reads TGTGCCAGCAGCGCACGGGGGTTCTACGAGCAGTACTTC. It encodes CASSARGFYEQYF. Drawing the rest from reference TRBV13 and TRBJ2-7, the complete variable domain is AAGVIQSPRHLIKEKRETATLKCYPIPRHDTVYWYQQGPGQDPQFLISFYEKMQSDKGSIPDRFSAQQFSDYHSELNMSSLELGDSALYFCASSARGFYEQYFGPGTRLTVT.

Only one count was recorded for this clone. The CDR3 nucleotides are TGTGCCAGTAGTATAGGACAGGGAATCAATGAGCAGTTCTTC. This gives the protein CASSIGQGINEQFF. The rearrangement joins TRBV19 to TRBJ2-1; 7 bases map to TRBD1. Germline V gene data show CDR1 as LNHDA and CDR2 as SQIVND (reference sequence). The CDR3 consists of 14 residues. V shed 1 base and J 6 bases; nucleotides not matched to a gene: 3.

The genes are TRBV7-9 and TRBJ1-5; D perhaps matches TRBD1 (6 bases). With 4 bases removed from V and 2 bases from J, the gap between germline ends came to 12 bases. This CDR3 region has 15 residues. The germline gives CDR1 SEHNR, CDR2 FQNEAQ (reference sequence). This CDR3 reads CASSSPGEGNQPQHF. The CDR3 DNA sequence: TGTGCCAGCAGCTCCCCAGGGGAGGGCAATCAGCCCCAGCATTTT.

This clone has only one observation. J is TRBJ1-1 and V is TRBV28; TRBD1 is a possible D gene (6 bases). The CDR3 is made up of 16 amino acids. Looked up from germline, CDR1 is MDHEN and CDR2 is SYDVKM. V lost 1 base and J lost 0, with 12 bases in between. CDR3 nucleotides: TGTGCCAGCAGTTTATATGGGACACCTCTGAACACTGAAGCTTTCTTT. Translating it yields CASSLYGTPLNTEAFF.

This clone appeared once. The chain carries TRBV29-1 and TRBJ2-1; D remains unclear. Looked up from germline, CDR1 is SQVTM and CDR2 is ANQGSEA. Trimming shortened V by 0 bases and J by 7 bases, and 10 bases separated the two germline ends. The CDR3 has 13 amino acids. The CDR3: CSVEEASVNEQFF. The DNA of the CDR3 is TGCAGCGTTGAAGAAGCGTCTGTAAATGAGCAGTTCTTC.

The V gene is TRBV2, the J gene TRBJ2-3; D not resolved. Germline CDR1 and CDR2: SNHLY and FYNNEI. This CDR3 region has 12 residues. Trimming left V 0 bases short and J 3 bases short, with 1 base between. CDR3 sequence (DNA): TGTGCCAGCAGTGAAGCTACAGATACGCAGTATTTT. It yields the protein CASSEATDTQYF.

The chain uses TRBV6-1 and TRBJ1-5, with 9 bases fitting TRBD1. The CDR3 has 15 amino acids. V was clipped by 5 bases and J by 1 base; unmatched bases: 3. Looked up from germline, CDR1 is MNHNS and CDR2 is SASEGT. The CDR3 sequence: CASSRDRASNQPQHF. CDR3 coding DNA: TGTGCCAGCAGTCGGGACAGGGCGAGCAATCAGCCCCAGCATTTT.

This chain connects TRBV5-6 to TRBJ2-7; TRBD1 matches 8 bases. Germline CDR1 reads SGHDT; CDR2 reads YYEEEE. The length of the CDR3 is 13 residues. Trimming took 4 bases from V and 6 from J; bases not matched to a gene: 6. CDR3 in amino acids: CASSGGTGGEQYF. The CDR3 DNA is TGTGCCAGCAGCGGGGGGACAGGAGGCGAGCAGTACTTC.